This TCR beta chain was profiled in a study of blood T cell repertoires in COVID-19. Profiled with immunoSEQ multiplex PCR; TCRdb holds only in-frame clones, not every one. The repertoire holds around 300,000 clones, with 83% as singletons. The ends were cut back, 4 bases at V and 2 bases at J, with 18 bases in the middle. In germline, CDR1 is MNHEY, CDR2 SVGEGT. CDR3 length: 17 residues. The rearrangement joins TRBV6-2 or TRBV6-3 to TRBJ1-5; D is undetermined. This TCR derives from a man between 25 and 39 years old with active or convalescent COVID-19. The sequencing sample was made of peripheral blood. CDR3 sequence reads: CASSSPRPSEGNQPQHF. The DNA of the CDR3 is TGTGCCAGCAGTTCCCCAAGACCCTCCGAGGGCAATCAGCCCCAGCATTTT.